A selection of T cell receptor beta chains follows, all from one sample in a study of blood T cell repertoires in COVID-19. Generated by immunoSEQ multiplex PCR, the TCRdb table keeps only in-frame clones and is missing some. The sample carries more than 350,000 clones, 85% to 90% recorded once. The sequencing input was PBMCs or T cells enriched from blood (not recorded which). Source of these receptors: a man aged 18 to 29 who had recovered from COVID-19. Each CDR3 is given with its conserved first and last residue.

CDR3 protein: CASSLPGGTSGAIAKNIQYF
V gene: TRBV4-1
J gene: TRBJ2-4

CDR3 protein: CASSQGGVNYGYTF
V gene: TRBV3-1/TRBV3-2
J gene: TRBJ1-2

CDR3 protein: CASSPGQGRYNEQFF
V gene: TRBV4-1
J gene: TRBJ2-1

CDR3 protein: CASSLFGLSETQYF
V gene: TRBV27
J gene: TRBJ2-5

CDR3 protein: CASSLEWTSGNEQFF
V gene: TRBV11-3
J gene: TRBJ2-1

CDR3 protein: CASSQGNYGNTIYF
V gene: TRBV27
J gene: TRBJ1-3

CDR3 protein: CASSPRLWPQHF
V gene: TRBV6-2/TRBV6-3
J gene: TRBJ1-5

CDR3 protein: CASSLTGVSNQPQHF
V gene: TRBV6-5
J gene: TRBJ1-5

CDR3 protein: CASSLDGVKREQYF
V gene: TRBV5-4
J gene: TRBJ2-7

CDR3 protein: CASSTGQGTNTGELFF
V gene: TRBV5-1
J gene: TRBJ2-2

CDR3 protein: CSVTRGTTDTQYF
V gene: TRBV29-1
J gene: TRBJ2-3

CDR3 protein: CASSQFVGGAMYEQYF
V gene: TRBV4-1
J gene: TRBJ2-7

CDR3 protein: CASSSGTGSVTGELFF
V gene: TRBV5-4
J gene: TRBJ2-2

CDR3 protein: CASSLAGTGNYEQYF
V gene: TRBV27
J gene: TRBJ2-7

CDR3 protein: CASSPFPGQTNTGELFF
V gene: TRBV4-1
J gene: TRBJ2-2

CDR3 protein: CASSPNSNSNQPQHF
V gene: TRBV18
J gene: TRBJ1-5

CDR3 protein: CASSVGTGSLSNSPLHF
V gene: TRBV9
J gene: TRBJ1-6

CDR3 protein: CASSPRPETGQNIQYF
V gene: TRBV18
J gene: TRBJ2-4

CDR3 protein: CAWSDPSGRTTSSYNEQFF
V gene: TRBV30
J gene: TRBJ2-1

CDR3 protein: CASSPQTGAEAFF
V gene: TRBV12-3/TRBV12-4
J gene: TRBJ1-1

CDR3 protein: CASSEHRELTIYF
V gene: TRBV2
J gene: TRBJ1-3

CDR3 protein: CASSRQGSDEQYF
V gene: TRBV28
J gene: TRBJ2-7

CDR3 protein: CASSPAQGREQFF
V gene: TRBV3-1/TRBV3-2
J gene: TRBJ2-1

CDR3 protein: CSVRDRGKSYEQYF
V gene: TRBV29-1
J gene: TRBJ2-7

CDR3 protein: CASSLGDRGREQYF
V gene: TRBV3-1/TRBV3-2
J gene: TRBJ2-7

CDR3 protein: CASSFFLGNNSPLHF
V gene: TRBV7-9
J gene: TRBJ1-6